The clone carrying this T cell receptor beta chain was recorded a few times. These data originate in a study of post-analysis software for immune sequencing data. cDNA libraries of TCR beta carried unique molecular identifiers. Via MiXCR, TCRdb re-called the PCR reads, giving one row per CDR3 protein. The sample holds some 500,000 distinct CDR3 sequences, approximately 45% seen once. The receptor was derived from a girl aged 10-17 years with multiple sclerosis. Material: blood.

CDR3 amino acids: CASSPFPSGRAYEQFF. Here the CDR3 DNA reads TGTGCCAGCAGCCCCTTCCCTAGCGGGAGGGCGTATGAGCAGTTCTTC. The rearrangement uses TRBV7-3 and TRBJ2-1; 12 bases line up with TRBD2. The ends lost 5 bases at V and 8 bases at J; junction bases unmatched: 10. The germline gives CDR1 SGHTA, CDR2 FQGTGA. The CDR3 contains 16 residues.